A single sample is the source of the 3 T cell receptor beta chains below, sequenced in a study of blood T cell repertoires in COVID-19. Repertoires were generated with immunoSEQ multiplex PCR, while TCRdb's copy carries only in-frame clones and drops some. Seen here are some 230,000 clones, approximately 85% observed once, and the top ten hold about 3%. The sample comprised peripheral blood. The receptors were sampled from a man aged 50 to 60 who had recovered from COVID-19.

The rearrangement uses TRBV19 and TRBJ2-1; TRBD1 might be the D (6 bases). Germline loops: CDR1 LNHDA, CDR2 SQIVND (reference sequence). Trimming cost V 7 bases and J 5 bases, with 15 bases left between them. CDR3 size: 14 residues. Here the CDR3 reads CASTNTGHNNEQFF. The CDR3 DNA is TGTGCCAGTACTAATACGGGACACAACAATGAGCAGTTCTTC.

The chain is built from TRBV14 and TRBJ2-2, with 9 bases fitting TRBD2. Germline V gene lookup returns CDR1 SGHDN and CDR2 FVKESK. J was trimmed by 6 bases and V by 0 bases; bases with no gene match: 11. The CDR3 loop spans 18 amino acids. The CDR3 bases are TGTGCCAGCAGCCAAGATCAGGGAGTAGCGGGAGCGTCCGGGGAGCTGTTTTTT. Residues: CASSQDQGVAGASGELFF.

The chain has TRBV5-1 and TRBJ2-2; 12 nucleotides line up with TRBD1. The CDR3 runs to 16 residues. Trimming at V came to 5 bases and at J to 2 bases, leaving 4 bases not matched to a gene. CDR1 is SGHRS, CDR2 YFSETQ, per germline. The CDR3 nucleotides read TGCGCCAGCAGGACCGGGACAGGGGGCAACACCGGGGAGCTGTTTTTT. Translation: CASRTGTGGNTGELFF.